What follows are 22 T cell receptor beta chains derived from one specimen sequenced in a study of blood T cell repertoires in COVID-19. Clones were read by immunoSEQ multiplex PCR, and TCRdb kept only the in-frame ones, dropping some. The repertoire consists of 140,000 to 150,000 clones, with around 90% occurring once and the leading ten covering 4%. Sequenced: PBMCs or T cells enriched from blood (not recorded which). Every receptor here comes from a woman aged 40 to 50 who had been exposed to COVID-19.

CDR3 in amino acids: CASSPGTSGANEQFF. CDR3 sequence (DNA): TGTGCCAGTAGTCCCGGGACTAGCGGCGCCAATGAGCAGTTCTTC. The chain uses TRBV19 and TRBJ2-1, with 11 bases that match TRBD2. The CDR3 is made up of 15 amino acids. Germline CDR1 is LNHDA and CDR2 is SQIVND (reference sequence). V was clipped by 5 bases and J by 6 bases; unmatched bases: 6.

The chain carries TRBV19 and TRBJ2-3; 13 bases are a match to TRBD2. This CDR3 has 17 amino acids. Germline assignment: CDR1 LNHDA and CDR2 SQIVND (reference sequence). V was clipped by 5 bases and J by 5 bases; unmatched bases: 10. In DNA, the CDR3 is TGTGCCAGTAGTCTCCGGACTAGCGGGAGTTACATAGATACGCAGTATTTT. This sequence encodes CASSLRTSGSYIDTQYF.

This clone has only a few counts. The chain is built from TRBV27 and TRBJ1-2; perhaps TRBD1 as D (5 bases). The length of the CDR3 is 13 residues. Germline CDR1 and CDR2: MNHEY and SMNVEV (reference sequence). Trimming removed 3 bases from V and 2 bases from J, with 7 bases in between. The CDR3 sequence: CASSFSGNYGYTF. The DNA of the CDR3 is TGTGCCAGCAGTTTTTCAGGGAACTATGGCTACACCTTC.

Here the CDR3 reads CASFGGMNTEAFF. DNA of the CDR3: TGCGCCAGCTTCGGGGGGATGAACACTGAAGCTTTCTTT. The gene calls are TRBV5-1 and TRBJ1-1; tentative D call: TRBD1 (5 bases). Germline V gives CDR1 SGHRS, CDR2 YFSETQ. The V gene lost 7 bases and the J gene lost 0 bases, with 10 bases spanning the gap. The CDR3 contains 13 residues.

V is TRBV18 and J is TRBJ2-3, with 9 bases lining up with TRBD1. The trim removed 8 bases at V and 4 bases at J, leaving 10 bases unmatched. The CDR3 is 15 amino acids. Germline V gene lookup returns CDR1 KGHSH and CDR2 LQKENI. CDR3 loop: CASQTRGQGSDTQYF. The CDR3 DNA is TGTGCCAGCCAGACACGCGGACAGGGGTCAGATACGCAGTATTTT.

The chain is built from TRBV5-8 and TRBJ1-5; no reliable D call. V was pared by 1 base and J by 2 bases, with 4 bases between. Germline assignment: CDR1 SGHTS and CDR2 YDEGEE. This CDR3 is built from 13 residues. The CDR3 nucleotides read TGTGCCAGCAGCTTGCCGGGCAATCAGCCCCAGCATTTT. Translation: CASSLPGNQPQHF.

This clone was counted only a few times. The gene calls are TRBV5-1 and TRBJ1-4, with D perhaps matching TRBD1 (6 bases). The CDR3 loop spans 14 amino acids. Germline V gives CDR1 SGHRS, CDR2 YFSETQ. V gave up 5 bases and J gave up 7 bases, with 15 bases separating them. For the CDR3, the DNA is TGCGCCAGCAGGGCCGGGACAAACACTGAAAAACTGTTTTTT. This gives the protein CASRAGTNTEKLFF.

The chain links TRBV28 to TRBJ1-2; 11 positions agree with TRBD1. CDR1 MDHEN and CDR2 SYDVKM come from the germline V gene. This CDR3 comprises 15 residues. The V gene end was trimmed by 6 bases and the J gene end by 7 bases; junction bases not matched to a gene: 10. The CDR3 loop reads CASRRRTGGFPGYTF. The DNA for the CDR3 is TGTGCCAGCAGGAGAAGGACAGGGGGCTTTCCTGGCTACACCTTC.

There are a few counts of this clone. The gene calls are TRBV6-5 and TRBJ1-2; 7 nucleotides line up with TRBD1. This CDR3 region has 15 residues. Trimming at V came to 6 bases and at J to 4 bases, leaving 11 bases not matched to a gene. CDR1 and CDR2 from the germline V gene are MNHEY and SVGAGI. CDR3 in amino acids: CASSFNRGATYGYTF. CDR3 nucleotide sequence: TGTGCCAGCAGCTTTAACAGGGGAGCTACCTATGGCTACACCTTC.

This sequence joins TRBV12-3 or TRBV12-4 and TRBJ1-1; possibly TRBD1 for D (6 bases). The CDR3 sequence is 13 residues long. The V end was cut by 5 bases, the J end by 4 bases, with 11 bases between. The CDR3 coding sequence is TGTGCCAGCAGTCAACAGGGAACCACTGAAGCTTTCTTT. Its protein product is CASSQQGTTEAFF.

J is TRBJ1-2 and V is TRBV5-6, with D possibly being TRBD1 (6 bases). The germline gives CDR1 SGHDT, CDR2 YYEEEE. The CDR3 totals 15 residues. With 3 bases removed from V and 2 bases from J, the gap between germline ends came to 14 bases. CDR3 in DNA: TGTGCCAGCAGCTCCTACCTGACAGGAAACTATGGCTACACCTTC. Translated: CASSSYLTGNYGYTF.

This sequence joins TRBV15 and TRBJ1-1; D possibly corresponds to TRBD1 (5 bases). Trimming pared 0 bases from V and 11 bases from J, leaving 13 bases between. Germline V gene sequence: CDR1 LNHNV, CDR2 YYDKDF (reference sequence). This CDR3 spans 13 amino acids. This CDR3 reads CATSRDGGESAFF. The CDR3 coding sequence is TGTGCCACCAGCAGAGATGGGGGGGAATCGGCTTTCTTT.

CDR3 sequence reads: CASSLTGAYGYTF. The CDR3 bases are TGTGCCAGCAGCTTGACAGGGGCCTATGGCTACACCTTC. The V and J genes are TRBV6-5 and TRBJ1-2; 8 positions agree with TRBD1. After removal of 6 bases from V and 4 bases from J, the junction contained 4 bases not matched to a gene. There are 13 residues in the CDR3. Germline CDR1 reads MNHEY; CDR2 reads SVGAGI.

This clone was recorded only once. CDR3 DNA sequence: TGTGCCAGCAGTTTTGCAGGGTTGAGGAACTATGGCTACACCTTC. It encodes CASSFAGLRNYGYTF. The chain uses TRBV27 and TRBJ1-2; D perhaps matches TRBD1 (5 bases). The CDR3 totals 15 residues. Trimming removed 3 bases from V and 2 bases from J, with 13 bases in between. Germline CDR1 MNHEY, CDR2 SMNVEV (reference sequence).

CDR3 sequence (DNA): TGTGCCATCGAAAGGGGGGGCATTGCAGATACGCAGTATTTT. This translates into CAIERGGIADTQYF. The rearrangement uses TRBV6-5 and TRBJ2-3; a possible D gene is TRBD2 (7 bases). Trimming shortened V by 10 bases and J by 4 bases, and 18 bases separated the two germline ends. This CDR3 region has 14 residues. CDR1 is MNHEY, CDR2 SVGAGI, per germline.

Here the CDR3 DNA reads TGTGCCAGCAGCTTAGATCCGGACAGGGTGAGAAATGGCTACACCTTC. Translation gives CASSLDPDRVRNGYTF. V is TRBV7-2 and J is TRBJ1-2, with TRBD1 matching over 8 bases. The CDR3 is 16 residues long. The J segment lost 6 bases and the V segment lost 1 base, leaving 10 bases of the junction unmatched. Germline V CDR1 and CDR2: SGHTA, FQGNSA.

Concerning this clone: In the same sample, other DNA sequences code for this CDR3. This chain uses TRBV10-1 with TRBJ1-5; D is unresolved. Germline assignment: CDR1 WNHNN and CDR2 SYGVQD (reference sequence). V shed 0 bases and J shed 5 bases, with 8 bases lying between them. The length of the CDR3 is 14 residues. As DNA, the CDR3 is TGCGCCAGCAGTGAGTCAGGGAGGGATCAGCCCCAGCATTTT. This codes for CASSESGRDQPQHF.

J is TRBJ2-2 and V is TRBV11-3; no clear D. The V gene's germline CDR1 is SGHNT and CDR2 YENEEA. The CDR3 is 14 amino acids. V was pared by 6 bases and J by 3 bases, with 11 bases between. Here the CDR3 reads CASRVTVDTGELFF. The CDR3 region has the DNA TGTGCCAGCAGGGTTACGGTGGACACCGGGGAGCTGTTTTTT.

The chain carries TRBV10-2 and TRBJ2-3; 15 bases are shared with TRBD2. V shed 2 bases and J 6 bases; nucleotides not matched to a gene: 6. The germline gives CDR1 WSHSY, CDR2 SAAADI. CDR3 length: 17 residues. DNA for the CDR3: TGCGCCAGCAGTGAGCCGGGACTAGCGGGGGGTGCGGATACGCAGTATTTT. Protein sequence: CASSEPGLAGGADTQYF.

The gene calls are TRBV28 and TRBJ2-4; weak D call: TRBD1 (6 bases). The CDR3 is 15 amino acids. Trimming pared 1 base from V and 6 bases from J, leaving 13 bases between. Germline V CDR1 and CDR2: MDHEN, SYDVKM. CDR3 amino acids: CASSLSGVVRNIQYF. For the CDR3, the DNA is TGTGCCAGCAGTTTATCAGGGGTTGTTAGAAACATTCAGTACTTC.

The rearrangement links TRBV29-1 to TRBJ1-4; 11 bases map to TRBD1. The CDR3 loop spans 15 amino acids. Trimming removed 0 bases from V and 7 bases from J; junction bases left unmatched: 4. Germline V CDR1 and CDR2: SQVTM, ANQGSEA. The CDR3 region has the DNA TGCAGCGTTGAAGATAGGACAGGGGGCGGTGAAAAACTGTTTTTT. As protein: CSVEDRTGGGEKLFF.

This rearrangement joins TRBV11-3 to TRBJ2-5; weak D call: TRBD2 (6 bases). Per the germline V gene, CDR1 is SGHNT and CDR2 is YENEEA. This CDR3 comprises 16 residues. Trimming cost V 1 base and J 1 base, with 13 bases left between them. The CDR3 DNA sequence: TGTGCCAGCAGCTTAGGGGTCCGGGAGATCCAAGAGACCCAGTACTTC. This sequence encodes CASSLGVREIQETQYF.